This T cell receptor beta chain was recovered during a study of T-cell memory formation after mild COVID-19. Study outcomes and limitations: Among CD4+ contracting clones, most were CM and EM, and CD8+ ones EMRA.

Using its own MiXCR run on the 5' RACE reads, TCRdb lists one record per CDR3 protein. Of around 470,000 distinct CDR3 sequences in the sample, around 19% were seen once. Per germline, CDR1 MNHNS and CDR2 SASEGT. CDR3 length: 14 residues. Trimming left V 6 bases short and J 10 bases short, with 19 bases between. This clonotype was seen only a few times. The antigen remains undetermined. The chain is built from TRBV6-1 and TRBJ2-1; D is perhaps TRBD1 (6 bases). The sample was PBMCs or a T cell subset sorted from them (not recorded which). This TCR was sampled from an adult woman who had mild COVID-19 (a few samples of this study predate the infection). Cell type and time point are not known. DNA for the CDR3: TGTGCCAGCAGCCAGGGGCCCTGGGTGGCCGAGCAGTTCTTC. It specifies CASSQGPWVAEQFF.